The 15 T cell receptor beta chains in this list originate from one sample, sequenced in a study of neurological immune-mediated disorders. TCRdb called the 5' RACE reads again in MiXCR, with one record for every CDR3 protein. The sample has about 43,000 distinct CDR3 sequences; roughly 12% are singletons. Sequencing was performed on PBMCs. The receptors come from a female donor in good health.

This clonotype has a count of ten or more. The chain uses TRBV20-1 and TRBJ1-1; TRBD1 agrees at 9 bases. Trimming took 0 bases from V and 5 from J; bases not matched to a gene: 19. Germline lookup yields CDR1 DFQATT and CDR2 SNEGSKA (reference sequence). This CDR3 is 19 amino acids long. In DNA, the CDR3 is TGCAGTGCTAGAGACGAATACAACAGGGGGCCATATAGGAGGACTGAAGCTTTCTTT. Translated, it gives CSARDEYNRGPYRRTEAFF.

This clonotype occurred many times. The chain combines TRBV5-1 with TRBJ1-4; D is perhaps TRBD1 (5 bases). The CDR3 consists of 16 residues. Trimming pared 0 bases from V and 7 bases from J, leaving 16 bases between. Germline CDR1 and CDR2: SGHRS and YFSETQ. CDR3 sequence reads: CASSLDPAGRLEKLFF. The CDR3, as DNA: TGCGCCAGCAGCTTGGATCCAGCAGGGAGACTTGAAAAACTGTTTTTT. Together with reference TRBV5-1 and TRBJ1-4, the CDR3 gives the full variable domain: KAGVTQTPRYLIKTRGQQVTLSCSPISGHRSVSWYQQTPGQGLQFLFEYFSETQRNKGNFPGRFSGRQFSNSRSEMNVSTLELGDSALYLCASSLDPAGRLEKLFFGSGTQLSVL.

In this sample, this clonotype turned up many times. The J gene is TRBJ1-1, the V gene TRBV20-1, with 9 nucleotides matching TRBD1. The V and J ends lost 5 bases and 0 bases, in that order; junction bases with no gene match: 7. Germline lookup yields CDR1 DFQATT and CDR2 SNEGSKA (reference sequence). CDR3 size: 15 residues. In DNA, the CDR3 is TGCAGTGCTCACTTTGACAGGGGGATGAACACTGAAGCTTTCTTT. Translated, it gives CSAHFDRGMNTEAFF.

V gene TRBV3-1 combines with J gene TRBJ1-6; D not certain. CDR1 LGHDT and CDR2 YNNKEL come from the germline V gene (reference sequence). The CDR3 is 14 residues long. V dropped 4 bases and J dropped 7 bases, with 11 bases sitting between them. In DNA, the CDR3 is TGTGCCAGCAGCCGGCCGGGAGAGAATTCACCCCTCCACTTT. It translates to CASSRPGENSPLHF.

This clonotype was picked up many times. This chain connects TRBV6-5 to TRBJ2-7; D unclear. The CDR3 has 12 amino acids. Germline CDR1 and CDR2: MNHEY and SVGAGI. Trimming shortened V by 4 bases and J by 1 base, and 5 bases separated the two germline ends. The DNA for the CDR3 is TGTGCCAGCAGTTCCCGATCCTACGAGCAGTACTTC. It codes for CASSSRSYEQYF.

There are many counts of this clonotype. The chain employs TRBV6-5 and TRBJ1-3, with 10 nucleotides matching TRBD1. Germline-derived CDR1 and CDR2 are MNHEY and SVGAGI. The CDR3 has 13 amino acids. Trimming took 4 bases from V and 10 from J; bases not matched to a gene: 4. This chain's CDR3 is CASSSPGQGTIYF. The DNA of the CDR3 is TGTGCCAGCAGTTCCCCGGGACAGGGGACCATATATTTT.

This clonotype was seen many times. The chain combines TRBV11-3 with TRBJ2-7; D not resolved. The CDR3 spans 14 residues. The germline gives CDR1 SGHNT, CDR2 YENEEA. The V end was cut by 0 bases, the J end by 1 base, with 7 bases between. The CDR3 bases are TGTGCCAGCAGCTTAGAAAGTCGATCCTACGAGCAGTACTTC. Translated: CASSLESRSYEQYF.

There are many counts of this clonotype. J is TRBJ2-1 and V is TRBV7-3; TRBD2 matches at 11 bases. V trimming: 2 bases; J trimming: 1 base; junction bases outside the gene matches: 1. Germline assignment: CDR1 SGHTA and CDR2 FQGTGA. This CDR3 is 16 amino acids long. The CDR3 nucleotides are TGTGCCAGCAGCTTACTAGCGGGAGGTTCCTACAATGAGCAGTTCTTC. Its protein is CASSLLAGGSYNEQFF.

This clonotype has a count of ten or more. The rearrangement uses TRBV7-2 and TRBJ2-3; D unclear. From germline, CDR1 is SGHTA and CDR2 FQGNSA. There are 13 residues in the CDR3. With 10 bases removed from V and 0 bases from J, the gap between germline ends came to 11 bases. The CDR3 coding sequence is TGTGCCACGAAGCCCTTTAGCACAGATACGCAGTATTTT. Its translation: CATKPFSTDTQYF.

V is TRBV12-3 or TRBV12-4 and J is TRBJ1-2, with D perhaps TRBD1 (6 bases). The CDR3 has 15 residues. Trimming took off 9 bases at V and 6 bases at J, with 23 bases between the two ends. The CDR3 coding sequence is TGTGCCAGATTACCGAGGGGGGGGACCGCCCATGGCTACACCTTC. Amino acids: CARLPRGGTAHGYTF.

This clonotype was counted ten times or more. This sequence joins TRBV6-5 and TRBJ1-4, with 8 bases identical to TRBD1. The CDR3 has 15 residues. Germline trimming cut 1 base from V and 7 bases from J; bases unmatched to any gene: 5. Germline V gene lookup returns CDR1 MNHEY and CDR2 SVGAGI. CDR3 residues: CASSYYQGAPEKLFF. Written as DNA, the CDR3 is TGTGCCAGCAGTTACTACCAGGGGGCCCCTGAAAAACTGTTTTTT.

This clonotype occurred a few times. CDR3 DNA sequence: TGTGCCAGCAGCTCAATCCTCAGGGTCTACGAGCAGTACTTC. This gives the protein CASSSILRVYEQYF. This chain uses TRBV5-6 with TRBJ2-7, with a tentative D call TRBD1 (5 bases). Germline CDR1 SGHDT, CDR2 YYEEEE. The CDR3 extends over 14 amino acids. Trimming removed 3 bases from V and 3 bases from J, with 13 bases in between. The variable domain in full, with the rest retrieved from reference TRBV5-6 and TRBJ2-7, is DAGVTQSPTHLIKTRGQQVTLRCSPKSGHDTVSWYQQALGQGPQFIFQYYEEEERQRGNFPDRFSGHQFPNYSSELNVNALLLGDSALYLCASSSILRVYEQYFGPGTRLTVT.

This clonotype has just a few counts. The rearrangement links TRBV11-2 to TRBJ2-3, with a weak D call TRBD2 (5 bases). The CDR3 is 14 residues long. Trimming removed 6 bases from V and 5 bases from J, with 15 bases in between. CDR1 is SGHAT and CDR2 is FQNNGV in the germline V gene. The CDR3 DNA reads TGTGCCAGCAGACCAGACCGCGGGCAAGATACGCAGTATTTT. This codes for CASRPDRGQDTQYF.

This clonotype came up many times. The rearrangement uses TRBV5-1 and TRBJ1-1; D is ambiguous. This CDR3 region has 15 residues. V lost 0 bases and J lost 3, with 12 bases in between. Per germline, CDR1 SGHRS and CDR2 YFSETQ. The CDR3, as DNA: TGCGCCAGCAGCTTGGTCCCTCTCCAGGACACTGAAGCTTTCTTT. Amino acids: CASSLVPLQDTEAFF.

This clonotype has a count of ten or more. DNA of the CDR3: TGCGCCAGCACCCTCATAGCGGGGGAAAACACTGAAGCTTTCTTT. Its translation is CASTLIAGENTEAFF. J is TRBJ1-1 and V is TRBV5-1; possible D gene TRBD1, 5 bases. This CDR3 is 15 amino acids long. CDR1 is SGHRS and CDR2 is YFSETQ in the germline V gene. V was cut by 6 bases and J by 2 bases, with 17 bases left in between.